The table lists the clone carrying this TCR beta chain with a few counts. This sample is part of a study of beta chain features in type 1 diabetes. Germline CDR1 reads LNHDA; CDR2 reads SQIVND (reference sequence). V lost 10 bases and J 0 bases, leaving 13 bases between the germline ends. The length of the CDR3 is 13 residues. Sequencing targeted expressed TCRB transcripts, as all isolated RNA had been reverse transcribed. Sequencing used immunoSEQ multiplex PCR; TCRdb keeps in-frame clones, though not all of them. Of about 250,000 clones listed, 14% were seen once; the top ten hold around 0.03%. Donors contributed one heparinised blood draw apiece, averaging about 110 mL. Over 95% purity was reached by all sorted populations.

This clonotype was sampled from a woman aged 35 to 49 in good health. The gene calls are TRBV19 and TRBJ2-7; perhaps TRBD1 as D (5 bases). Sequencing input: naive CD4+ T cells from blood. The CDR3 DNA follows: TGTGCCAATATAGACAGCTTCTCCTACGAGCAGTACTTC. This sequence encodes CANIDSFSYEQYF.